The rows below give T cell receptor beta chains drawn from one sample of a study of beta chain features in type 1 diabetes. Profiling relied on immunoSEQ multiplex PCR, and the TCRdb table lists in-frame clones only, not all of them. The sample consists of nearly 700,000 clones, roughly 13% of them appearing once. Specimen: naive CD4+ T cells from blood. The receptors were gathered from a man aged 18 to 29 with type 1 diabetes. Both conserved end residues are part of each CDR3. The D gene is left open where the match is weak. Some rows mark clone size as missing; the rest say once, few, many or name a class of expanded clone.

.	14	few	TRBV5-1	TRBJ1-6	CASSPGEYNSPLHF	TGCGCCAGCAGCCCAGGAGAGTATAATTCACCCCTCCACTTT
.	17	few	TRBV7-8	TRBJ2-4	CASTLAPTGIAKNIQYF	TGTGCCAGCACGCTTGCCCCAACCGGGATAGCCAAAAACATTCAGTACTTC
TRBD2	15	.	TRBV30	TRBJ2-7	CAWSVSGGTSLEQYF	TGTGCCTGGAGTGTATCGGGGGGTACCTCTCTCGAGCAGTACTTC
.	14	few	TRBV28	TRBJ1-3	CVTYAGYSGNTIYF	TGTGTCACTTACGCCGGTTACTCTGGAAACACCATATATTTT
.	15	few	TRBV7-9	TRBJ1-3	CASSFGGTSGNTIYF	TGTGCCAGCAGCTTCGGCGGGACCTCTGGAAACACCATATATTTT
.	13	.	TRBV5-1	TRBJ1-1	CASSFGEGTEAFF	TGCGCCAGCAGCTTCGGGGAAGGCACTGAAGCTTTCTTT
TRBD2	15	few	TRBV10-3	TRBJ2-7	CAISPSGGLSYEQYF	TGTGCCATCAGTCCCTCGGGGGGGCTTTCCTACGAGCAGTACTTC
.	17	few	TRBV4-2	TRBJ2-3	CASSQDGAPRDTDTQYF	TGTGCCAGCAGCCAAGATGGGGCCCCGAGGGACACAGATACGCAGTATTTT
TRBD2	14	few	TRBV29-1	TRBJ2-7	CSVWTSGVVHEQYF	TGCAGCGTTTGGACTAGCGGGGTGGTCCACGAGCAGTACTTC
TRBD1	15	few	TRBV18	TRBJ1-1	CASSPATGQNTEAFF	TGTGCCAGCTCACCAGCGACAGGGCAGAACACTGAAGCTTTCTTT
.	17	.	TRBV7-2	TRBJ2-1	CASSLVRGTWTHNEQFF	TGTGCCAGCAGCTTAGTGAGGGGGACCTGGACTCACAATGAGCAGTTCTTC
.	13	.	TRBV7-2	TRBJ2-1	CASSLAWGNEQFF	TGTGCCAGCAGCTTAGCCTGGGGGAATGAGCAGTTCTTC
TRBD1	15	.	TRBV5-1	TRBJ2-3	CASSSGQGMPDTQYF	TGCGCCAGCAGCTCTGGACAGGGAATGCCAGATACGCAGTATTTT
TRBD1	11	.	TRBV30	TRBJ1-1	CAWSAGGRAFF	TGTGCCTGGAGCGCAGGGGGTAGGGCTTTCTTT
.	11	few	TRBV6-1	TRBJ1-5	CASSDPWPQHF	TGTGCCAGCAGTGATCCGTGGCCCCAGCATTTT
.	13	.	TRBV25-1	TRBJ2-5	CASRPTPLETQYF	TGTGCCAGCAGACCTACACCACTGGAGACCCAGTACTTC
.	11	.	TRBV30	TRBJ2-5	CAWSPGAEQYF	TGTGCCTGGAGTCCGGGGGCAGAGCAGTACTTC
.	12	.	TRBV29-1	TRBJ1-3	CSVKTEGNTIYF	TGCAGCGTTAAGACGGAGGGAAACACCATATATTTT
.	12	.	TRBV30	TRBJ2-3	CAWSGGTDTQYF	TGTGCCTGGAGCGGGGGAACAGATACGCAGTATTTT
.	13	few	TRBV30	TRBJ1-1	CAWRVERNTEAFF	TGTGCCTGGAGGGTGGAACGGAACACTGAAGCTTTCTTT
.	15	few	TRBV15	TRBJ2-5	CATSRDGRGQETQYF	TGTGCCACCAGCAGAGATGGTAGGGGCCAAGAGACCCAGTACTTC
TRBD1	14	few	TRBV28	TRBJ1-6	CASSPGDRGAPLHF	TGTGCCAGCAGTCCTGGGGACAGGGGGGCACCCCTCCACTTT
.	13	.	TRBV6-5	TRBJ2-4	CASRQVAKNIQYF	TGTGCCAGTAGACAGGTGGCCAAAAACATTCAGTACTTC
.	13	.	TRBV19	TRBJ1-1	CASSPTANTEAFF	TGTGCCAGTAGTCCGACAGCGAACACTGAAGCTTTCTTT
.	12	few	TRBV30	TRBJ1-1	CAWERGNTEAFF	TGTGCCTGGGAACGGGGGAACACTGAAGCTTTCTTT
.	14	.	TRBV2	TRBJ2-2	CASSEEGSTGELFF	TGTGCCAGCAGTGAAGAGGGATCCACCGGGGAGCTGTTTTTT
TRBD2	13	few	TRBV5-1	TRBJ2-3	CASRRGATDTQYF	TGCGCCAGCCGGCGGGGGGCAACAGATACGCAGTATTTT
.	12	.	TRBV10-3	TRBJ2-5	CAIGAGEETQYF	TGTGCCATCGGCGCAGGGGAAGAGACCCAGTACTTC